The following is a T cell receptor beta chain sequence with its context. In the original processing: Amplification from reference gene primers served as the basis for estimated nucleated cell counts. Profiled with immunoSEQ multiplex PCR; TCRdb holds only in-frame clones, not every one. That table furnishes V, J and clone size, whereas the DNA furnished D and trimming. The sample contains approximately 260,000 clones, around 86% of which appear only once. Germline loops: CDR1 KGHDR, CDR2 SFDVKD. The CDR3 is 15 residues long. Trimming pared 5 bases from V and 0 bases from J, leaving 9 bases between. The record originates from a study of blood T cell repertoires in COVID-19. About the study: Sites in the United States, Italy and Spain provided acute and convalescent COVID-19 samples. Nucleic acid was either cDNA or gDNA, and it came from T cells, B-cell-depleted T cells, or PBMCs.

Sequencing used peripheral blood. The chain is built from TRBV24-1 and TRBJ1-4; D ambiguous. This sequence was found in a man younger than 35 with active or convalescent COVID-19. CDR3: CATSGSSATNEKLFF. The DNA for the CDR3 is TGTGCCACCAGTGGGTCCTCGGCAACTAATGAAAAACTGTTTTTT.